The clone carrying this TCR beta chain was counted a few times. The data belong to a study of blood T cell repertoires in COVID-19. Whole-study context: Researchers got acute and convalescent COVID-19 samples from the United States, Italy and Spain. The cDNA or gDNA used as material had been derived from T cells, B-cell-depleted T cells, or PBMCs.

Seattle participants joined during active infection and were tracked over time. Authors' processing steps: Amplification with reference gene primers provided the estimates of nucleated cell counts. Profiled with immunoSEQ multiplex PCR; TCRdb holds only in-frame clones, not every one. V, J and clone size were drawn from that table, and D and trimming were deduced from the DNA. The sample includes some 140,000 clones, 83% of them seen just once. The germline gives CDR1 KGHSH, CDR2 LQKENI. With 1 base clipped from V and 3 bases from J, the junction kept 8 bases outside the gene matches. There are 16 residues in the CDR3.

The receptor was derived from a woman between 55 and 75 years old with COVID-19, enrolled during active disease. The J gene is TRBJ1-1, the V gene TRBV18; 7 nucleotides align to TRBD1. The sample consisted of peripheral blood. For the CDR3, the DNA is TGTGCCAGCTCACCACGAAGCTTGACAGGGTACACTGAAGCTTTCTTT. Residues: CASSPRSLTGYTEAFF. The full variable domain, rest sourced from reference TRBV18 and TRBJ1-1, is NAGVMQNPRHLVRRRGQEARLRCSPMKGHSHVYWYRQLPEEGLKFMVYLQKENIIDESGMPKERFSAEFPKEGPSILRIQQVVRGDSAAYFCASSPRSLTGYTEAFFGQGTRLTVV.